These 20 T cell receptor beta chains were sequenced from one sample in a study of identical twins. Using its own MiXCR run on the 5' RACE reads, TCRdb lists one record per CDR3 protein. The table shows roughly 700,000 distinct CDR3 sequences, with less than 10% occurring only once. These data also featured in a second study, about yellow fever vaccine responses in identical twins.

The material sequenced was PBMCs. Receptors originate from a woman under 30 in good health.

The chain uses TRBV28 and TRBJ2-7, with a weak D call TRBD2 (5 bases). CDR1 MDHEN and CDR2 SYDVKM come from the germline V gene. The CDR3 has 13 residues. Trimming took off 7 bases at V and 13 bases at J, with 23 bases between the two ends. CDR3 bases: TGTGCCAGCACCCGCGCGGGCGGCTCCACGGGTTACTTC. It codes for CASTRAGGSTGYF. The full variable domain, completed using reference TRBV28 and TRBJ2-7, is DVKVTQSSRYLVKRTGEKVFLECVQDMDHENMFWYRQDPGLGLRLIYFSYDVKMKEKGDIPEGYSVSREKKERFSLILESASTNQTSMYLCASTRAGGSTGYFGPGTRLTVT.

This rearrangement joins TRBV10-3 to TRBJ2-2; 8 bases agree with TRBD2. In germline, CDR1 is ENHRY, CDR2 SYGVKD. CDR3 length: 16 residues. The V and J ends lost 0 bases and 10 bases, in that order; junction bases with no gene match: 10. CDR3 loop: CAISESGQAGVAELFF. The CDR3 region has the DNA TGTGCCATCAGTGAGTCTGGGCAAGCGGGAGTGGCGGAGCTGTTTTTT.

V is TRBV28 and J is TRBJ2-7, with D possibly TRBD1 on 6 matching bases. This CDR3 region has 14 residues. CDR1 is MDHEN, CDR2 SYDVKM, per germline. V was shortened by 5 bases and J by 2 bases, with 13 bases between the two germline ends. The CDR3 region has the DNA TGTGCCAGCAGTGCCCTACGACAGGCCTACGAGCAGTACTTC. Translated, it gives CASSALRQAYEQYF.

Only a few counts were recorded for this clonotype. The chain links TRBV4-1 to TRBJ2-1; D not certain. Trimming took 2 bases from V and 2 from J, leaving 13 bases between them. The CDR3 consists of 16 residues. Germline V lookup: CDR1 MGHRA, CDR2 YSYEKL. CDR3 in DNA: TGCGCCAGCAGCCAATATTTCCCCGCCACCTACAATGAGCAGTTCTTC. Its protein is CASSQYFPATYNEQFF.

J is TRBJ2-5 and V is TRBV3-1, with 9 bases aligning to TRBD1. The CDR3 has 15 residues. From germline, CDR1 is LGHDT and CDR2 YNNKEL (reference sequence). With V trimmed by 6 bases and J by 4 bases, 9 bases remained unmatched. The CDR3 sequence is CASSADRGVGETQYF. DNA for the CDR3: TGTGCCAGCAGTGCAGACAGGGGGGTTGGAGAGACCCAGTACTTC.

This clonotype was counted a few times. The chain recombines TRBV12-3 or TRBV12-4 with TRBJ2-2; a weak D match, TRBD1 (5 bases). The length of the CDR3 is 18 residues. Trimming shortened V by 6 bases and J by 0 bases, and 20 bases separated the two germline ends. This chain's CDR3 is CASRGADGRGANTGELFF. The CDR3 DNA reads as TGTGCCAGCAGAGGGGCCGACGGAAGAGGCGCGAACACCGGGGAGCTGTTTTTT.

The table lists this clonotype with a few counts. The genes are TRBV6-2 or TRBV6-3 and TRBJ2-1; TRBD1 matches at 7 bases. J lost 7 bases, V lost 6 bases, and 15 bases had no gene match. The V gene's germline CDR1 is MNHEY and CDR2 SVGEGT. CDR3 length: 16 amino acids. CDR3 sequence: CASSKSGGVHANEQFF. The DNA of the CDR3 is TGTGCCAGCAGCAAGTCAGGGGGTGTTCACGCTAATGAGCAGTTCTTC.

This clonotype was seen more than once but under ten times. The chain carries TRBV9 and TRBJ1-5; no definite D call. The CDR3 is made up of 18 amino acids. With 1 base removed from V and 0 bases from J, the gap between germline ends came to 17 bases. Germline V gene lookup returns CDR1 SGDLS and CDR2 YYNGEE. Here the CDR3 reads CASSVIKGPTYSNQPQHF. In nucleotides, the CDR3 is TGTGCCAGCAGCGTAATTAAGGGTCCCACCTATAGCAATCAGCCCCAGCATTTT.

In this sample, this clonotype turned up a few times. In DNA form, the CDR3 reads TGCGCCAGCAGCGATCCGGGACACGAGGCAGATACGCAGTATTTT. This gives the protein CASSDPGHEADTQYF. The chain is built from TRBV5-1 and TRBJ2-3; D is perhaps TRBD1 (6 bases). The CDR3 sequence is 15 residues long. The V and J ends lost 4 bases and 4 bases respectively, with 16 bases between them. Germline values: CDR1 SGHRS, CDR2 YFSETQ.

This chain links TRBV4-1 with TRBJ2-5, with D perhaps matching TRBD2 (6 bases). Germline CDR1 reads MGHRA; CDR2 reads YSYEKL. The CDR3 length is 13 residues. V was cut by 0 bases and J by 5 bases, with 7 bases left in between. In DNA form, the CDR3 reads TGCGCCAGCAGCCAAGAGCGGGATGAGACCCAGTACTTC. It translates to CASSQERDETQYF.

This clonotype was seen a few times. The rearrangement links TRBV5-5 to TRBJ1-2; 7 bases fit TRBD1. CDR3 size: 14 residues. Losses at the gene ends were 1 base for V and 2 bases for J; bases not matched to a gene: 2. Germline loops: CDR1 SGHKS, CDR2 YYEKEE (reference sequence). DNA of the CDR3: TGTGCCAGCAGCTTGACGACAGGGAACTATGGCTACACCTTC. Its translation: CASSLTTGNYGYTF.

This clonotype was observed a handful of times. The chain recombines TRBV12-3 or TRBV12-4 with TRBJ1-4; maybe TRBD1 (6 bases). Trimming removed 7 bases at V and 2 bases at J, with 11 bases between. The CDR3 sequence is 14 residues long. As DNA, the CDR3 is TGTGCCAGCATGCGCGGGGGCACTAATGAAAAACTGTTTTTT. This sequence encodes CASMRGGTNEKLFF.

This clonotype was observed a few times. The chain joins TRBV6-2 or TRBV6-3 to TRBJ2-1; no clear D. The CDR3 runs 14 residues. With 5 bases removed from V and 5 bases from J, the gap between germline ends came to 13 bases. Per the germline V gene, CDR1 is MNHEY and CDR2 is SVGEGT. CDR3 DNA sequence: TGTGCCAGCAGTCCGACCGGGCTTAACAATGAGCAGTTCTTC. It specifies CASSPTGLNNEQFF.

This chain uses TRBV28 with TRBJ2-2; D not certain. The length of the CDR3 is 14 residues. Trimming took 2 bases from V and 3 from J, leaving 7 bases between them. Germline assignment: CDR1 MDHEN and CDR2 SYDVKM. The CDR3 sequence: CASSLKSYTGELFF. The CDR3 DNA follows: TGTGCCAGCAGTTTAAAGAGCTACACCGGGGAGCTGTTTTTT.

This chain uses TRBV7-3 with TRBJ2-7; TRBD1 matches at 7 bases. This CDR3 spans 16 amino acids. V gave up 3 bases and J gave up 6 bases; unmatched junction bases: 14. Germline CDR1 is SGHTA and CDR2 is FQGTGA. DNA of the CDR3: TGTGCCAGCAGCTTGCTCCGGGACAGTGAGGGGAGCGAGCAGTACTTC. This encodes CASSLLRDSEGSEQYF. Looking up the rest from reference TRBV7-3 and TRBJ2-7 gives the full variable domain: GAGVSQTPSNKVTEKGKYVELRCDPISGHTALYWYRQSLGQGPEFLIYFQGTGAADDSGLPNDRFFAVRPEGSVSTLKIQRTERGDSAVYLCASSLLRDSEGSEQYFGPGTRLTVT.

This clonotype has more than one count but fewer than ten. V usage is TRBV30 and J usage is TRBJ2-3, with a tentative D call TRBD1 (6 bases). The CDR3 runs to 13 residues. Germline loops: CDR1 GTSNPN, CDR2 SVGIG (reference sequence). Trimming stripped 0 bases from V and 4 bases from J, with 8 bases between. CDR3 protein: CAWSVGGADTQYF. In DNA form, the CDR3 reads TGTGCCTGGAGTGTAGGGGGAGCAGATACGCAGTATTTT.

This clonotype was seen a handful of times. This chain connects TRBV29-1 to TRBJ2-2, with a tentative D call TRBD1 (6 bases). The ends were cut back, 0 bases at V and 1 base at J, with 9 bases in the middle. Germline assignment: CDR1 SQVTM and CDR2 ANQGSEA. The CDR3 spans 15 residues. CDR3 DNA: TGCAGCGTTGAAGATTGGGGACAGAACACCGGGGAGCTGTTTTTT. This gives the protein CSVEDWGQNTGELFF.

CDR3 DNA sequence: TGTGCCAGTAGTATTTTGCCGGGGTCCTACGAGCAGTACTTC. Its protein product is CASSILPGSYEQYF. The chain combines TRBV19 with TRBJ2-7; TRBD2 is a possible D gene (5 bases). Germline values: CDR1 LNHDA, CDR2 SQIVND (reference sequence). Trimming left V 3 bases short and J 1 base short, with 10 bases between. CDR3 size: 14 residues.

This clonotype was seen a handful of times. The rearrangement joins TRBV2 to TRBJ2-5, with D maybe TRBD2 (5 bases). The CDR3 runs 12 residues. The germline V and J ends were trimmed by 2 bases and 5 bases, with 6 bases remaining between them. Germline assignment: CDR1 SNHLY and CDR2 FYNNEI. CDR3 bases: TGTGCCAGCAGTGAAAGGGAGGAGACCCAGTACTTC. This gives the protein CASSEREETQYF.

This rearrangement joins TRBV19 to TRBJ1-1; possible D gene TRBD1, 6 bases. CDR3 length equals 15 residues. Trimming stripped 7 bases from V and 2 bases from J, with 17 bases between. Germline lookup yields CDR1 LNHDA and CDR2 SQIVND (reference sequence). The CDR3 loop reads CASTLRSGGNTEAFF. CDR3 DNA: TGTGCCAGTACCCTACGCTCGGGGGGCAACACTGAAGCTTTCTTT.